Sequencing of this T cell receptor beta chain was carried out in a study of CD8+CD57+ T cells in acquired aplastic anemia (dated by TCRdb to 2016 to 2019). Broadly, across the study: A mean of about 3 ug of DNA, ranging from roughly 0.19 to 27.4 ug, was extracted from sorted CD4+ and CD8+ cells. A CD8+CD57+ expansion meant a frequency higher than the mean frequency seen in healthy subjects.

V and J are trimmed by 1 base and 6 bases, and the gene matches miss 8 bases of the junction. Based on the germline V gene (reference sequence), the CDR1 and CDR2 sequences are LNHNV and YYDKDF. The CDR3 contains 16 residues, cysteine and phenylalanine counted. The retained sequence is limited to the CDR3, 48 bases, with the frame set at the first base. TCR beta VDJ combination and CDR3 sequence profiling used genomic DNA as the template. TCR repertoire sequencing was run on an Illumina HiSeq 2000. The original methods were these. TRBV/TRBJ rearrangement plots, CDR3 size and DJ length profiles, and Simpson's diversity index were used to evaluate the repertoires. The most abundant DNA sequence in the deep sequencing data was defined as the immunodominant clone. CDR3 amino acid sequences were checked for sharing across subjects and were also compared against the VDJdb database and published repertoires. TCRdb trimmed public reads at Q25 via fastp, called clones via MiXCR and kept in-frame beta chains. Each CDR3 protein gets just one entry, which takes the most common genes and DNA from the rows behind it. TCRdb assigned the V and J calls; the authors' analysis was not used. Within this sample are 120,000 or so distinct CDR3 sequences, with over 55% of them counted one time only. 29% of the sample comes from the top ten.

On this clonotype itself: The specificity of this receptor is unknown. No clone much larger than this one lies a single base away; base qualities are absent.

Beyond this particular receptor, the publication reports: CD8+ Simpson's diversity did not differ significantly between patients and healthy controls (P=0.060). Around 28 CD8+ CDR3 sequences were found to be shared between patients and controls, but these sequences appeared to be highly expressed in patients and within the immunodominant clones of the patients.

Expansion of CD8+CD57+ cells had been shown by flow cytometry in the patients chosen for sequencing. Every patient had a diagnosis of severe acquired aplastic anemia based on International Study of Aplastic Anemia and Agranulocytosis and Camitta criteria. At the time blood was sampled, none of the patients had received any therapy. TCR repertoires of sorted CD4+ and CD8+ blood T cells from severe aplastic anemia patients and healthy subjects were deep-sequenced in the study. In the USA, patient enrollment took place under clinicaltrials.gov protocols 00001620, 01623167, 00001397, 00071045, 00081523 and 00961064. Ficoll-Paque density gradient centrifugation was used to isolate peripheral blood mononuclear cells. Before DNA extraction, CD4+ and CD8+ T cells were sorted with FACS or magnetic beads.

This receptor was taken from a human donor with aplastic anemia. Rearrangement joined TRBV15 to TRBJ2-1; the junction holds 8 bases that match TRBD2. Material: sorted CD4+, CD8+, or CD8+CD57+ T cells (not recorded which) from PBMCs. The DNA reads TGTGCCACCAGCAGAGGTGATTCTAGCGGGCTCAATGAGCAGTTCTTC. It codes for CATSRGDSSGLNEQFF.